Listed below are T cell receptor beta chains from one sample, sequenced in a study of blood T cell repertoires in COVID-19. Clones were read by immunoSEQ multiplex PCR, and TCRdb kept only the in-frame ones, dropping some. There are roughly 80,000 clones in the sample; about four fifths occur only once, and 12% lies in the top ten. Sequencing was carried out using peripheral blood. The receptors shown here come from a man at least 80 years old with acute or convalescent COVID-19. CDR3s include the opening cysteine and the closing phenylalanine or tryptophan. The order of the fields is J gene, V gene, CDR3 protein.

j_gene: TRBJ2-4; v_gene: TRBV5-5; CDR3aa: CASSLLDRGLVNIQYF
j_gene: TRBJ1-5; v_gene: TRBV2; CDR3aa: CASTGQGDQPQHF
j_gene: TRBJ1-4; v_gene: TRBV18; CDR3aa: CASSPRGLTNEKLFF
j_gene: TRBJ1-5; v_gene: TRBV3-1/TRBV3-2; CDR3aa: CASSQGRGGNQPQHF
j_gene: TRBJ1-1; v_gene: TRBV5-5; CDR3aa: CASRFTGYTEAFF
j_gene: TRBJ2-6; v_gene: TRBV18; CDR3aa: CASFEQGAGANVLTF
j_gene: TRBJ1-2; v_gene: TRBV7-9; CDR3aa: CASSPVQGANYGYTF
j_gene: TRBJ2-5; v_gene: TRBV5-1; CDR3aa: CASSLVGQIQETQYF
j_gene: TRBJ2-3; v_gene: TRBV2; CDR3aa: CASSEESSGWGTDTQYF
j_gene: TRBJ1-2; v_gene: TRBV28; CDR3aa: CASRTGGTGGDYGYTF
j_gene: TRBJ2-1; v_gene: TRBV7-3; CDR3aa: CASSLIPGLAGVYNEQFF
j_gene: TRBJ1-3; v_gene: TRBV29-1; CDR3aa: CSVEGQGSGNTIYF
j_gene: TRBJ1-2; v_gene: TRBV5-1; CDR3aa: CASSLREGLGYTF
j_gene: TRBJ1-2; v_gene: TRBV7-2; CDR3aa: CASSKGTGGRNYGYTF
j_gene: TRBJ1-5; v_gene: TRBV30; CDR3aa: CAWSAGTGGNQPQHF
j_gene: TRBJ1-2; v_gene: TRBV7-9; CDR3aa: CASSPAGQNLYYGYTF
j_gene: TRBJ2-3; v_gene: TRBV9; CDR3aa: CASSPWTSGGHTDTQYF
j_gene: TRBJ1-4; v_gene: TRBV6-5; CDR3aa: CASSSDRGEKLFF
j_gene: TRBJ2-3; v_gene: TRBV3-1/TRBV3-2; CDR3aa: CASTDSGVASDTQYF
j_gene: TRBJ2-6; v_gene: TRBV5-1; CDR3aa: CASSLVSSGANVLTF
j_gene: TRBJ2-7; v_gene: TRBV9; CDR3aa: CASSEPGLAGGQVHEQYF
j_gene: TRBJ2-2; v_gene: TRBV7-8; CDR3aa: CASSWQGQGLNTGELFF
j_gene: TRBJ2-5; v_gene: TRBV3-1/TRBV3-2; CDR3aa: CASSRTTLETQYF
j_gene: TRBJ1-2; v_gene: TRBV5-1; CDR3aa: CASSPAAGAGGYTF
j_gene: TRBJ1-1; v_gene: TRBV5-1; CDR3aa: CASRTGTGGTEAFF
j_gene: TRBJ1-2; v_gene: TRBV12-3/TRBV12-4; CDR3aa: CASSPSGGYTF
j_gene: TRBJ1-2; v_gene: TRBV7-2; CDR3aa: CASSSYSNYGYTF
j_gene: TRBJ1-1; v_gene: TRBV3-1/TRBV3-2; CDR3aa: CASSPRVNTEAFF
j_gene: TRBJ1-1; v_gene: TRBV12-3/TRBV12-4; CDR3aa: CASILTVNTEAFF
j_gene: TRBJ2-2; v_gene: TRBV9; CDR3aa: CASSVAGLAGATNTGELFF
j_gene: TRBJ1-6; v_gene: TRBV7-8; CDR3aa: CASSLTGGARNSPLHF
j_gene: TRBJ1-5; v_gene: TRBV5-5; CDR3aa: CASSLAWVGVSSNQPQHF
j_gene: TRBJ2-6; v_gene: TRBV6-1; CDR3aa: CASSEAINFLRSGANVLTF
j_gene: TRBJ1-5; v_gene: TRBV7-8; CDR3aa: CASSLVQGSSNQPQHF
j_gene: TRBJ1-1; v_gene: TRBV5-8; CDR3aa: CASSYTQGTGKAFF
j_gene: TRBJ1-1; v_gene: TRBV7-9; CDR3aa: CASSRQGNEAFF
j_gene: TRBJ2-3; v_gene: TRBV15; CDR3aa: CATSRDPAGTDTQYF
j_gene: TRBJ1-5; v_gene: TRBV7-8; CDR3aa: CASSLGATGNQPQHF
j_gene: TRBJ2-5; v_gene: TRBV25-1; CDR3aa: CASSRDIGRETQYF
j_gene: TRBJ1-1; v_gene: TRBV7-3; CDR3aa: CASSSTGQGLTEAFF
j_gene: TRBJ2-2; v_gene: TRBV2; CDR3aa: CASSGAGNTGELFF
j_gene: TRBJ2-5; v_gene: TRBV19; CDR3aa: CASSIVAGSQTQYF
j_gene: TRBJ2-1; v_gene: TRBV6-5; CDR3aa: CASRSQGSAEQFF
j_gene: TRBJ1-4; v_gene: TRBV2; CDR3aa: CASSGDRLYEKLFF
j_gene: TRBJ2-5; v_gene: TRBV6-6; CDR3aa: CASSPARGAYQETQYF
j_gene: TRBJ1-5; v_gene: TRBV19; CDR3aa: CASAGTGGSQPQHF
j_gene: TRBJ2-5; v_gene: TRBV19; CDR3aa: CASSIGPYSEETQYF
j_gene: TRBJ2-3; v_gene: TRBV10-3; CDR3aa: CAISGTSGGQSTDTQYF
j_gene: TRBJ1-6; v_gene: TRBV5-1; CDR3aa: CASSLPPLGGDSPLHF
j_gene: TRBJ1-1; v_gene: TRBV6-5; CDR3aa: CASSYSSAGTEAFF
j_gene: TRBJ1-4; v_gene: TRBV5-1; CDR3aa: CASSGRTGGNEKLFF
j_gene: TRBJ2-7; v_gene: TRBV19; CDR3aa: CASSIALTGGAEQYF
j_gene: TRBJ1-1; v_gene: TRBV19; CDR3aa: CATCREPGFTEAFF
j_gene: TRBJ1-5; v_gene: TRBV5-4; CDR3aa: CASSSGTGGQPQHF
j_gene: TRBJ2-5; v_gene: TRBV27; CDR3aa: CASSKLADQETQYF
j_gene: TRBJ2-7; v_gene: TRBV29-1; CDR3aa: CSVEDRAEGQSYEQYF